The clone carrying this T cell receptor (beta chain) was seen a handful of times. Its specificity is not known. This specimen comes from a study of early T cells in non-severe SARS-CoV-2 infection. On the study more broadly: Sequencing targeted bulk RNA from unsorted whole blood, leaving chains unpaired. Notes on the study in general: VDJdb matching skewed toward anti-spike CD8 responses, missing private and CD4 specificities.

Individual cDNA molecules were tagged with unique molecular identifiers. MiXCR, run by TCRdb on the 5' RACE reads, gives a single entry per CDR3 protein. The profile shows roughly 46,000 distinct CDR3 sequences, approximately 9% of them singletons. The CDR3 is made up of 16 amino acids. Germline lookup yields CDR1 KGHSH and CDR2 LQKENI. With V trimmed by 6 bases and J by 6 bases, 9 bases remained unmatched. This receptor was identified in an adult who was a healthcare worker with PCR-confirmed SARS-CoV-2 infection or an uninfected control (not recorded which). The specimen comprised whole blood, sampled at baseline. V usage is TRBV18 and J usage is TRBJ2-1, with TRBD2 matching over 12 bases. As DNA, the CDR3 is TGTGCCAGCTCCCCCCTAGCGGGAGGGCCCTCCAATGAGCAGTTCTTC. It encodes CASSPLAGGPSNEQFF.